This record covers a single T cell receptor beta chain. This receptor's antigen is unknown. Base qualities were left out, and no much larger clone turns up one base away. The data were obtained in a study of control samples from healthy donors and cancer patients (TCRdb year 2020). Libraries were prepared through the immunoSEQ multiplex PCR assay. TCRdb took this table from immuneACCESS and kept in-frame rearrangements with V and J called. Such tables lack part of the clones; where checked against another copy, unresolved V genes explain under half of the gap, and the rest is unexplained. Within this sample are approximately 140,000 clones, with less than 90% of them counted one time only. Roughly 8.7% of the sample is taken by the ten largest. CDR3 length: 15 amino acids, cysteine to phenylalanine. Only the CDR3 region is kept as DNA, spanning 45 bases read in frame from base 1. Reading the germline V gene (reference sequence) gives CDR1 SGHKS and CDR2 YYEKEE. V is trimmed back by 2 bases and J by 7 bases, and the junction contains 2 bases that no gene match accounts for.

The V and J segments used are TRBV5-5 and TRBJ1-6; 11 bases in the junction line up with TRBD1. Source material: blood. This TCR derives from a woman in her 30s in good health. The sequence in DNA is TGTGCCAGCAGCTTCCGGACAGGGGGCAATTCACCCCTCCACTTT. Its protein is CASSFRTGGNSPLHF.